This section outlines one T cell receptor (beta chain) sequence together with its context. Its cognate antigen is unknown. One base away lies a much larger clone, so this may be a sequencing read error. This CDR3 is missing its conserved last phenylalanine or tryptophan, likely due to a read error. These data come from a study of molecular identifiers for immune sequencing clone quantification. Findings and caveats of the study: Jurkat TCR RNA from one cell was spiked into approximately 1 million naive cells, and it was reportedly detectable there. Clones carrying above 20 RNA copies accounted for over 98% of effector molecules, under 1% in naive cells.

The CDR3 runs to 16 residues. Germline V gene data show CDR1 as SGHDT and CDR2 as YYEEEE. J gave up 0 bases and V 1 base, and 4 bases lay outside the gene matches. Sorting captured naive CD8 T cells as CD8+CD4-CCR7+CD45RA+. TCR libraries were built in bulk with a published protocol and specific TCR primers. TCRdb re-analysed the PCR reads in MiXCR, keeping a single row per CDR3 protein. The table records hundreds of thousands of distinct CDR3 sequences, about 25% of them present only once. Sequencing used naive CD8+ T cells from blood, with Jurkat cell RNA spiked in. Described subset: FACS-sorted CD8+CD4-CCR7+CD45RA+ naive T cells. The clonotype was recovered from a human donor in good health. Some libraries in this study had Jurkat cell RNA spiked in. The chain is built from TRBV5-6 and TRBJ2-3; 8 nucleotides match TRBD2. In DNA, the CDR3 is TGTGCCAGCAGCTTGTGGTTAGCGGGAAGCACAGATACGCAGTATTAT. Amino acids: CASSLWLAGSTDTQYY.